These 8 T cell receptor beta chains were all obtained from the same sample, sequenced in a study of blood T cell repertoires in COVID-19. The protocol was immunoSEQ multiplex PCR, while the TCRdb copy is restricted to in-frame clones and leaves out a portion. The top ten clones hold around 0.95% of a sample with about 480,000 clones, 85% to 90% of them seen once. Sequencing input: peripheral blood. These receptor sequences come from a man aged 18 to 29 with COVID-19, enrolled during active disease.

This rearrangement joins TRBV6-5 to TRBJ2-2; TRBD2 agrees at 11 bases. Germline loops: CDR1 MNHEY, CDR2 SVGAGI. V shed 4 bases and J 4 bases; nucleotides not matched to a gene: 2. The CDR3 contains 15 residues. CDR3 sequence: CASSSLAGVTGELFF. The CDR3 nucleotides read TGTGCCAGCAGTTCACTAGCGGGAGTCACCGGGGAGCTGTTTTTT.

The chain recombines TRBV10-1 with TRBJ2-1; TRBD2 might be the D (5 bases). Germline V lookup: CDR1 WNHNN, CDR2 SYGVQD (reference sequence). CDR3 size: 15 residues. V lost 3 bases and J 10 bases, leaving 19 bases between the germline ends. CDR3 sequence (DNA): TGCGCCAGCAGTGATAATGGACTCCCCCATCCCGAGCAGTTCTTC. This codes for CASSDNGLPHPEQFF.

The chain joins TRBV30 to TRBJ2-5; TRBD2 matches at 8 bases. Germline V CDR1 and CDR2: GTSNPN, SVGIG (reference sequence). The CDR3 is made up of 14 amino acids. The junction had 4 bases not matched to a gene; V was cut back by 0 bases and J by 4 bases. CDR3 region: CAWSVPAGGETQYF. The CDR3, as DNA: TGTGCCTGGAGTGTACCGGCGGGAGGAGAGACCCAGTACTTC.

This chain links TRBV5-6 with TRBJ2-7; TRBD1 matches at 7 bases. V was pared by 2 bases and J by 6 bases, with 8 bases of the junction left unmatched. This CDR3 has 14 amino acids. CDR1 and CDR2 (germline): SGHDT, YYEEEE. CDR3 region: CASSLGGQGVEQYF. DNA for the CDR3: TGTGCCAGCAGCTTAGGTGGGCAGGGGGTCGAGCAGTACTTC.

J is TRBJ2-1 and V is TRBV19, with D maybe TRBD2 (6 bases). From germline, CDR1 is LNHDA and CDR2 SQIVND (reference sequence). The V gene lost 7 bases and the J gene lost 5 bases, with 15 bases spanning the gap. This CDR3 is 14 amino acids long. The CDR3 DNA sequence: TGTGCCAGTAAAGTCGTGGGGACTGACAATGAGCAGTTCTTC. Translating it yields CASKVVGTDNEQFF.

The rearrangement links TRBV27 to TRBJ2-7, with D maybe TRBD1 (7 bases). Germline assignment: CDR1 MNHEY and CDR2 SMNVEV (reference sequence). This CDR3 spans 13 amino acids. Trimming cost V 3 bases and J 5 bases, with 11 bases left between them. The CDR3 protein is CASSFQGGHEQYF. The CDR3 DNA reads as TGTGCCAGCAGTTTTCAGGGGGGCCACGAGCAGTACTTC.

CDR3 protein: CAISEQDRAVYEQYF. CDR3 coding DNA: TGTGCCATCAGTGAGCAAGACAGGGCGGTCTACGAGCAGTACTTC. This chain links TRBV10-3 with TRBJ2-7, with 7 bases identical to TRBD1. Per germline, CDR1 ENHRY and CDR2 SYGVKD. The CDR3 consists of 15 residues. Losses at the gene ends were 2 bases for V and 3 bases for J; bases not matched to a gene: 7.

This chain uses TRBV5-1 with TRBJ2-2, with a tentative D call TRBD1 (6 bases). The germline gives CDR1 SGHRS, CDR2 YFSETQ. The CDR3 length is 15 residues. Between the trimmed V and J ends, which lost 0 bases and 6 bases, there was a span of 12 bases. CDR3 sequence (DNA): TGCGCCAGCAGCTTGGGCAGGGGTTTGGCCGGGGAGCTGTTTTTT. Translated, it gives CASSLGRGLAGELFF.